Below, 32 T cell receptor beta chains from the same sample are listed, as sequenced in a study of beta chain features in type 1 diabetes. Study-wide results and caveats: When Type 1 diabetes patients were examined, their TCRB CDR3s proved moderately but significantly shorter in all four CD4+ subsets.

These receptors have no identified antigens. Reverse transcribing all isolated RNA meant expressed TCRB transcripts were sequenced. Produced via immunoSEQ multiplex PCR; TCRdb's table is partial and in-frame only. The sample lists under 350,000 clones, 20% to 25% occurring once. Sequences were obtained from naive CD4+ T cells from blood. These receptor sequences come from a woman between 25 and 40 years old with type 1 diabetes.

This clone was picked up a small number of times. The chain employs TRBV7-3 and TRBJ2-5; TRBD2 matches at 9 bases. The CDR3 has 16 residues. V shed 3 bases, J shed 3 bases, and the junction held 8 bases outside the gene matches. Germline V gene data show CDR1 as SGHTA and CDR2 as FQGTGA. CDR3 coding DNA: TGTGCCAGCAGCTTGTTAGGCGCTAGCGGGGAAGAGACCCAGTACTTC. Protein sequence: CASSLLGASGEETQYF.

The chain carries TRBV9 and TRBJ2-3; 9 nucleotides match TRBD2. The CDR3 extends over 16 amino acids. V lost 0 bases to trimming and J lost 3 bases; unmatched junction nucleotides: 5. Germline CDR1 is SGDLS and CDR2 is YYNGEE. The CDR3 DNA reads TGTGCCAGCAGCGTAGGCGTTCTAGCGGGAACAGATACGCAGTATTTT. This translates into CASSVGVLAGTDTQYF.

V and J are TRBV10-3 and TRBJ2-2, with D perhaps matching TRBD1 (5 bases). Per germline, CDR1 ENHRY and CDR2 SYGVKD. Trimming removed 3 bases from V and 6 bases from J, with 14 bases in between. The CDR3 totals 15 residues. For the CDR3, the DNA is TGTGCCATCAGTGATAGGGGAAGTAATCCCGGGGAGCTGTTTTTT. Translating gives CAISDRGSNPGELFF.

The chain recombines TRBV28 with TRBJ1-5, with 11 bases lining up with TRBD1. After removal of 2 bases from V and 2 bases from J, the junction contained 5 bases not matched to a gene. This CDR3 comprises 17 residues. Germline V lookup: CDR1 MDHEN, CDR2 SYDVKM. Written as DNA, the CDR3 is TGTGCCAGCAGTTTACTGATGGGACAGGGGGGCAATCAGCCCCAGCATTTT. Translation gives CASSLLMGQGGNQPQHF.

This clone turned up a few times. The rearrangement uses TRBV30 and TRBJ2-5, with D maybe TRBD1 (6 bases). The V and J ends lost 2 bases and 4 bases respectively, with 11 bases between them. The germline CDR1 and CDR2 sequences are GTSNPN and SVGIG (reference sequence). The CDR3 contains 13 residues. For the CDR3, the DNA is TGTGCCTGGAGTTCAGGGGTCCCAGAGACCCAGTACTTC. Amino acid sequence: CAWSSGVPETQYF.

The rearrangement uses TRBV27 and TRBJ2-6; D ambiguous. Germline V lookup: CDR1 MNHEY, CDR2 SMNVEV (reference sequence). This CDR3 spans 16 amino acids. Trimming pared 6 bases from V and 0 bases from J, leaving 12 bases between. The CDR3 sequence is CASSLSSSSGANVLTF. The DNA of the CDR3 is TGTGCCAGCAGCCTCTCATCTAGCTCTGGGGCCAACGTCCTGACTTTC.

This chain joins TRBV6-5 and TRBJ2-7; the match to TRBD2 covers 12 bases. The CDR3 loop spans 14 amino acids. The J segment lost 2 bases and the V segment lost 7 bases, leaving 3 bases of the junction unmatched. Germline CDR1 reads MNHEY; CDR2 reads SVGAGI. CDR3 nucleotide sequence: TGTGCCAGCAACCCTAGCGGGAGGGCCTACGAGCAGTACTTC. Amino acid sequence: CASNPSGRAYEQYF.

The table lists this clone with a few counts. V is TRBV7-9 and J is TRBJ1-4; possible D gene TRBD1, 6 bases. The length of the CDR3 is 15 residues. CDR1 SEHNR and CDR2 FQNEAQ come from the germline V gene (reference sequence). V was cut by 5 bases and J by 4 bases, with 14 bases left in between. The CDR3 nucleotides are TGTGCCAGCAGCGCTAACGGACAGCATAATGAAAAACTGTTTTTT. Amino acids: CASSANGQHNEKLFF. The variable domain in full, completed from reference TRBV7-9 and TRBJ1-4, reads DTGVSQNPRHKITKRGQNVTFRCDPISEHNRLYWYRQTLGQGPEFLTYFQNEAQLEKSRLLSDRFSAERPKGSFSTLEIQRTEQGDSAMYLCASSANGQHNEKLFFGSGTQLSVL.

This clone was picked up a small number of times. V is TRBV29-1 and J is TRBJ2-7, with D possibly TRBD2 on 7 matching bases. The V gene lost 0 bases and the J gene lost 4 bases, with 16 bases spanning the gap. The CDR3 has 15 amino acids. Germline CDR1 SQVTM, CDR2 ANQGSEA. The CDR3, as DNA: TGCAGCGTTGAAGATTGGGGGGGCAGGGCGTACGAGCAGTACTTC. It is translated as CSVEDWGGRAYEQYF.

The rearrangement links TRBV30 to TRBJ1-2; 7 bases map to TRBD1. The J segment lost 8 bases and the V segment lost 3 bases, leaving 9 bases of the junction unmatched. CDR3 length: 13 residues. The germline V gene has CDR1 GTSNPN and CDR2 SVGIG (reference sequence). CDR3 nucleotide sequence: TGTGCCTGGAGCGTTACAGGGGATTGGGGCTACACCTTC. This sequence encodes CAWSVTGDWGYTF.

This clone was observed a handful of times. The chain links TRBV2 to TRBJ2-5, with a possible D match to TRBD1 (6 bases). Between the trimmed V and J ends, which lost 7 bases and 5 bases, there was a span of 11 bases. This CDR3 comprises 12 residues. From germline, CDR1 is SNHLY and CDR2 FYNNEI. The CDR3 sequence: CASNQGWETQYF. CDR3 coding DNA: TGTGCCAGCAACCAGGGGTGGGAGACCCAGTACTTC.

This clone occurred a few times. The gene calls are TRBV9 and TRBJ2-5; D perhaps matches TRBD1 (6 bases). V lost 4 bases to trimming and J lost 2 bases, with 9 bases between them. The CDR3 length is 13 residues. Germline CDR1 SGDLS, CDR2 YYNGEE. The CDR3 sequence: CASSQRGQETQYF. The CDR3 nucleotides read TGTGCCAGCAGCCAAAGGGGGCAAGAGACCCAGTACTTC.

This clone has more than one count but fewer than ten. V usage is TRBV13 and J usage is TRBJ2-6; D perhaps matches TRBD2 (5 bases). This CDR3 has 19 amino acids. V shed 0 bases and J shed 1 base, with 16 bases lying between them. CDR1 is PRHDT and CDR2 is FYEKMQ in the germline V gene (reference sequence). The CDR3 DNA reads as TGTGCCAGCAGCTTAGGCCGCGGCAGAGGAGGTTCTGGGGCCAACGTCCTGACTTTC. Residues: CASSLGRGRGGSGANVLTF.

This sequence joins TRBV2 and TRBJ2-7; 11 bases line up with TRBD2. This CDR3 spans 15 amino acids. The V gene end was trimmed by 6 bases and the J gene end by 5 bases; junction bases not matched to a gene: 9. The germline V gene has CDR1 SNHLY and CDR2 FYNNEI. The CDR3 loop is CASRRLAGGVDEQYF. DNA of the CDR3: TGTGCCAGCAGACGTCTAGCGGGAGGCGTCGACGAGCAGTACTTC.

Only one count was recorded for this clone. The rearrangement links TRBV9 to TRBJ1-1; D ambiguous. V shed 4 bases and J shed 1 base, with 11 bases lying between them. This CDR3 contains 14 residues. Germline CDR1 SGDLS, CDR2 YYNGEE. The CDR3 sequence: CASSPRRRNTEAFF. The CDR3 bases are TGTGCCAGCAGCCCCCGACGGAGGAACACTGAAGCTTTCTTT.

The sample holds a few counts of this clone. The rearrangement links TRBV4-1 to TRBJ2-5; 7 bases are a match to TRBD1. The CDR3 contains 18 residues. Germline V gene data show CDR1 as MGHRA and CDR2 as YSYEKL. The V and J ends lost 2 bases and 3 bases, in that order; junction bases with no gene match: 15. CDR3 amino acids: CASSQPIRPGQLKETQYF. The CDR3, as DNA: TGCGCCAGCAGCCAACCAATACGACCGGGACAGCTGAAAGAGACCCAGTACTTC.

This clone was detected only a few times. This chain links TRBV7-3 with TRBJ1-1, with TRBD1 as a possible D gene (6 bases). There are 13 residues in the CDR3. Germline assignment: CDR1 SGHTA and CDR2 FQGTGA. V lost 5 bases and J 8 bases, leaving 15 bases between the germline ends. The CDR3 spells CASSQHGDREAFF. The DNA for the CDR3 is TGTGCCAGCAGCCAGCATGGTGACAGGGAAGCTTTCTTT.

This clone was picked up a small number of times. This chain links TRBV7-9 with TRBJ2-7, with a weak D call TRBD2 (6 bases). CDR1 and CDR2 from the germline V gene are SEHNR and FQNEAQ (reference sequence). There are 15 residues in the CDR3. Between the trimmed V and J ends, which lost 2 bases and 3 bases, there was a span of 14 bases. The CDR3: CASSLIVGGVYEQYF. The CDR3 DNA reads TGTGCCAGCAGCTTAATTGTGGGGGGAGTCTACGAGCAGTACTTC. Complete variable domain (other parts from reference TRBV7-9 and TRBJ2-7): DTGVSQNPRHKITKRGQNVTFRCDPISEHNRLYWYRQTLGQGPEFLTYFQNEAQLEKSRLLSDRFSAERPKGSFSTLEIQRTEQGDSAMYLCASSLIVGGVYEQYFGPGTRLTVT.

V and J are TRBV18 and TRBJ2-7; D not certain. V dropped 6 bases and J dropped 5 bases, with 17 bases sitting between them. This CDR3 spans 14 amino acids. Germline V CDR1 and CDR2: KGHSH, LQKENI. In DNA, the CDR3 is TGTGCCAGCTCCCCGGCGAATGGGCTGGACGAGCAGTACTTC. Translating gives CASSPANGLDEQYF.

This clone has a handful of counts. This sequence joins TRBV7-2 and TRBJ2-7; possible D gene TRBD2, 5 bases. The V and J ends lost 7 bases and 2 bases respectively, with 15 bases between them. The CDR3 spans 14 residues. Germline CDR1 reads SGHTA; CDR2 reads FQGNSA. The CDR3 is CASTLSGLTYEQYF. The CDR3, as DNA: TGTGCCAGCACCCTAAGCGGACTTACCTACGAGCAGTACTTC.

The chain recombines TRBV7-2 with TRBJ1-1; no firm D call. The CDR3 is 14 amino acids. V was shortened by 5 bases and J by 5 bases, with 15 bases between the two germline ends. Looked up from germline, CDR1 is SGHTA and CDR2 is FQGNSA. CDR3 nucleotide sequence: TGTGCCAGCAGCCCACCAGGCAGGTGGACTGAAGCTTTCTTT. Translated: CASSPPGRWTEAFF.

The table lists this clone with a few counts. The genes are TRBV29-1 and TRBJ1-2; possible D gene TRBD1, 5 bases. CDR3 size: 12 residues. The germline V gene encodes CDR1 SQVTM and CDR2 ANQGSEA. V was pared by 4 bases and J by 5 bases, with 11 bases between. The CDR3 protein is CSVGLDKYGYTF. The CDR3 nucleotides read TGCAGCGTTGGCTTGGACAAGTATGGCTACACCTTC.

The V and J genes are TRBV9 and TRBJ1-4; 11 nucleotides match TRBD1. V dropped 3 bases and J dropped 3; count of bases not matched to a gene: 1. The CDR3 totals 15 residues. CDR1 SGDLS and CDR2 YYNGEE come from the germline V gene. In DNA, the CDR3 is TGTGCCAGCAGCGGGGACAGGGGGTCTAATGAAAAACTGTTTTTT. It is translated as CASSGDRGSNEKLFF.

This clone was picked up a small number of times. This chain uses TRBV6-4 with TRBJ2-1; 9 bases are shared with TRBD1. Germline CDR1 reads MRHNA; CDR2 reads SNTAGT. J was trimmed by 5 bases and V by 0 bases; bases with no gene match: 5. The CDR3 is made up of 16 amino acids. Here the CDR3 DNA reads TGTGCCAGCAGTGACTCACGACAGGGGGTAGACAATGAGCAGTTCTTC. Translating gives CASSDSRQGVDNEQFF.

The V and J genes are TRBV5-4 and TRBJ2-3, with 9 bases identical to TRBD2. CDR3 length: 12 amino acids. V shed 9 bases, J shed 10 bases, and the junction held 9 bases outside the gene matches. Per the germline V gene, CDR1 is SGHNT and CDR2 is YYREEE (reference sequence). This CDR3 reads CAISSGSYSQYF. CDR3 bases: TGTGCCATCAGTAGCGGGAGTTACTCGCAGTATTTT.

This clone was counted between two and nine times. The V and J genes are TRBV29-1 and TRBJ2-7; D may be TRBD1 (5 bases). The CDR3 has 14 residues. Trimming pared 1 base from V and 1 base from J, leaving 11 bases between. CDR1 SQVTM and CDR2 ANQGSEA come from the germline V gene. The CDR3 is CSVEGGRGSYEQYF. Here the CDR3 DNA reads TGCAGCGTTGAAGGGGGAAGGGGATCCTACGAGCAGTACTTC.

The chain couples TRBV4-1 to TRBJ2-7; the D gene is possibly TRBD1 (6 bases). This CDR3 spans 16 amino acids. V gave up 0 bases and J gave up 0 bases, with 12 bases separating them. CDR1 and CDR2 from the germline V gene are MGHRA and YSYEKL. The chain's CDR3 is CASSQDFRQDSYEQYF. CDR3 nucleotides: TGCGCCAGCAGCCAAGATTTTAGACAGGACTCCTACGAGCAGTACTTC.

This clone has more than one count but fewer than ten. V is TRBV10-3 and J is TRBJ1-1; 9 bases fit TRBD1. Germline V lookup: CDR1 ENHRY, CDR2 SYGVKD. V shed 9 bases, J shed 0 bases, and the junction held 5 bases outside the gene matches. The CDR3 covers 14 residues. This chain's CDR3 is CAIRTGVLNTEAFF. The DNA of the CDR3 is TGTGCCATACGGACAGGGGTATTGAACACTGAAGCTTTCTTT.

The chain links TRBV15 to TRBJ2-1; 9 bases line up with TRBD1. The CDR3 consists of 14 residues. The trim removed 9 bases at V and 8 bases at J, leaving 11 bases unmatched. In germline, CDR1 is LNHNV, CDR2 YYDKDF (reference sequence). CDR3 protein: CATAPGQGFYEQFF. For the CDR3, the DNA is TGTGCCACTGCTCCGGGACAGGGTTTCTATGAGCAGTTCTTC.

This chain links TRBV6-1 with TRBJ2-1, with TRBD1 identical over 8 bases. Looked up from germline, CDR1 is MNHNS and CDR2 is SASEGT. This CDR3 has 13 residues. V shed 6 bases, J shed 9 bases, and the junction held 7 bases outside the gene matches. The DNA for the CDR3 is TGTGCCAGCAGGAAGGACAGGGCCGGTGAGCAGTTCTTC. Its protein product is CASRKDRAGEQFF.

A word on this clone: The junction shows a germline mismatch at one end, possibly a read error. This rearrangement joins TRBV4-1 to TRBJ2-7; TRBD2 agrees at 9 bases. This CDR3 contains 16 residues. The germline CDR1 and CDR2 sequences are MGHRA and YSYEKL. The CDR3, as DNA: TGCGCCAGCAGCCCCTACCTCGGGACTAGCTCCCACGAGCAGTACTTC. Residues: CASSPYLGTSSHEQYF.

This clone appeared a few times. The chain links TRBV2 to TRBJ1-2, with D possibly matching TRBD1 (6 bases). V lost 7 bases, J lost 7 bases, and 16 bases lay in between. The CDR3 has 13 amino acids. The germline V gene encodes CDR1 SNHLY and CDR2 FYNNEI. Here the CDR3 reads CASKMTGPGGYTF. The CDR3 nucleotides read TGTGCCAGCAAAATGACAGGTCCTGGTGGCTACACCTTC. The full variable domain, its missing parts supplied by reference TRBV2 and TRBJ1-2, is EPEVTQTPSHQVTQMGQEVILRCVPISNHLYFYWYRQILGQKVEFLVSFYNNEISEKSEIFDDQFSVERPDGSNFTLKIRSTKLEDSAMYFCASKMTGPGGYTFGSGTRLTVV.